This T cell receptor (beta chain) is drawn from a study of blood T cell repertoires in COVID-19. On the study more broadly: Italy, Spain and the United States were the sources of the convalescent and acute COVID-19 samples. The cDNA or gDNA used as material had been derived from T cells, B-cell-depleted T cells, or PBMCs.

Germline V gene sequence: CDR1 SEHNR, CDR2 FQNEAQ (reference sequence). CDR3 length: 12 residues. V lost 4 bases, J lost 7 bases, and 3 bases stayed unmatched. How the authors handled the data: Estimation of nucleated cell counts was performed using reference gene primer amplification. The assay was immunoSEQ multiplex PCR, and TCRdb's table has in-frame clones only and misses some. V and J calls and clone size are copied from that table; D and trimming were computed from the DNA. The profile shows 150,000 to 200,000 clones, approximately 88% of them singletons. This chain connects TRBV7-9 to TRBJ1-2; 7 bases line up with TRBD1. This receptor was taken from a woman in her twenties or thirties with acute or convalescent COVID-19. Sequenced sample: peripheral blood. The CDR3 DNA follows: TGTGCCAGCAGCTATCAGGGGGGTGGCTACACCTTC. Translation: CASSYQGGGYTF. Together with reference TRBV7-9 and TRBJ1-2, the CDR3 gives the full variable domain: DTGVSQNPRHKITKRGQNVTFRCDPISEHNRLYWYRQTLGQGPEFLTYFQNEAQLEKSRLLSDRFSAERPKGSFSTLEIQRTEQGDSAMYLCASSYQGGGYTFGSGTRLTVV.